The entry below gives a single T cell receptor beta chain sequence along with its context. This sample stems from a study of blood T cell repertoires in COVID-19. Study summary: The analysed material was cDNA or gDNA that came from T cells, B-cell-depleted T cells, or PBMCs.

Donors in Cohort 3 counted as recovered after two negative PCRs, clearance, or symptom resolution. V was shortened by 5 bases and J by 4 bases, with 11 bases between the two germline ends. The CDR3 has 13 residues. The germline V gene encodes CDR1 SNHLY and CDR2 FYNNEI. The data were produced by immunoSEQ multiplex PCR, yet TCRdb's version contains in-frame clones alone and is incomplete. The repertoire holds more than 250,000 clones, with about 87% as singletons. The TCR was taken from a woman younger than 45 who had recovered from COVID-19. Sequencing was performed on PBMCs or T cells enriched from blood (not recorded which). The chain uses TRBV2 and TRBJ1-2; D is uncertain. CDR3 protein: CASSRDMGYGYTF. DNA of the CDR3: TGTGCCAGCAGTCGTGACATGGGCTATGGCTACACCTTC.